This record covers a single TCR beta chain. Judged by its sample share, this clone qualifies as medium-sized (0.01 to 0.1%). Its antigen is still unknown. No base quality information exists; no much larger clone differs at one position. These data are taken from a study of OX40 agonist ivuxolimab in advanced cancers. About the study as a whole: Ivuxolimab, which targeted the costimulatory receptor OX40 (CD134), was an agonistic, fully human IgG2 monoclonal antibody. In the dose-escalation cohort, approximately 82% of patients were male, and the mean age was roughly 60 years, with a range of roughly 20 to 80. Intravenous ivuxolimab was administered to patients every 2 weeks at six dose levels: 0.01, 0.1, 0.3, 1.5, 3 and 10 mg/kg. Partial responses occurred in three dose-escalation patients: two with cutaneous melanoma and one with hepatocellular carcinoma. Of the approximately 53 patients in dose escalation, 19 had hepatocellular carcinoma, about 15 had melanoma, 9 had renal cell carcinoma and 9 had head and neck cancer. Patients were allowed to have had prior anti-PD-1, anti-PD-L1 or anti-CTLA-4 therapy, and around 41% of the dose-escalation patients had previously received checkpoint inhibitors. Peripheral TCRbeta sequencing aimed to test whether ivuxolimab altered TCR sequence diversity and caused clonal T-cell expansion. The monotherapy dose-escalation portion (N ≈ 52 patients) of the phase I ivuxolimab trial is reported in the paper. The paper as a whole reports these results and caveats: Low levels of normalized T-cell clonal expansion were also seen in some nonresponding patients. Clonal expansion of both CD4+ and CD8+ blood T cells was observed from baseline to week 6 at doses 0.1 to 3.0 mg/kg. After ivuxolimab, expanded clones were on average more numerous among CD8+ T cells than among CD4+ T cells. In the 0.1-3.0 mg/kg groups, partial responders had among the lowest normalized peripheral clonal expansion, particularly in CD8+ T cells. The antigen specificity of the peripheral T cells that underwent clonal expansion was not determined.

The CDR3 covers 12 residues, taking in both the cysteine and the phenylalanine. This entry keeps only the CDR3 DNA: 36 bases, framed from base 1. Trimming costs V 5 bases and J 4 bases, and their ends lie 10 bases apart. CDR1 and CDR2 are drawn from the germline V gene (reference sequence): SGHNT, YYREEE. Patients with autoimmune disease history or receiving systemic immunosuppression were excluded from the trial. Peripheral blood for TCR sequencing was drawn from every dose cohort at baseline, at cycle 4 day 1 and at cycle 7 day 1. Samples were obtained from an open-label, multicenter, first-in-human phase I dose-escalation trial of ivuxolimab. The trial enrolled adults with locally advanced or metastatic head and neck squamous cell, hepatocellular, melanoma or renal cell carcinoma. Before TCR sequencing, CD4+ T cells and CD8+ T cells were sorted from peripheral blood as separate populations. Genomic DNA was extracted from sorted cells for sequencing of the TCRbeta CDR3 region. TCRbeta CDR3 regions were sequenced using the immunoSEQ Assay. TCRdb holds this immuneACCESS table with in-frame rearrangements only. Some clones are missing; in checked studies, unresolved V genes explain under half, and the rest has no known cause. The sample includes 59,000 or so clones, with about 90% observed a single time. The ten largest clones take up roughly 0.34% of the sample.

The sequence came from an adult with an advanced solid tumor such as melanoma, head and neck, liver or kidney cancer. The receptor chain draws on TRBV5-4 and TRBJ2-7; the D gene remains uncertain. This sample comprised CD4+ or CD8+ T cells sorted from blood, obtained in a trial of the OX40 agonist ivuxolimab. The DNA sequence is given as TGTGCCAGCAGGCAAAGTGGGTACGAGCAGTACTTC. Its protein is CASRQSGYEQYF.